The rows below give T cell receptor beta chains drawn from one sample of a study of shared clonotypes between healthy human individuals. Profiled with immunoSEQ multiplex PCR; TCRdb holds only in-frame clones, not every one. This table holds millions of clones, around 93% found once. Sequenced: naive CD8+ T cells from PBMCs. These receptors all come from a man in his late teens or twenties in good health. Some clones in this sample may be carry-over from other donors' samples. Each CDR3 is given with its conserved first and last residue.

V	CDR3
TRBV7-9	CASSLTLAGPPFKFF
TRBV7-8	CASSPDDRASYEQYF
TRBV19	CASSINRDKNEQYF
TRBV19	CASSIDLVGTGELFF
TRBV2	CASSGVGPMSPQHF
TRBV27	CASSLAAGTYYNEQFF
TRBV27	CASSLSGRSNNEQFF
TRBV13	CASSLVSGGTEAFF
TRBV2	CASRAVFANEKLFF
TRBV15	CATSPVQGDTEAFF
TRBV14	CASSSGTLGEQYF
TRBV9	CASSTLAGGYEQYF
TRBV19	CASSSRMGNTEAFF
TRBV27	CASSLRDRNEQYF
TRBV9	CASSNIPNEQFF
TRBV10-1	CANTTGELFF
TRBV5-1	CASSLAPGLSTRSYEQYF
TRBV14	CASSQNHLPYEQYF
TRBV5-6	CASSLASGTDTQYF
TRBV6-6	CASSYPGRNYGYTF
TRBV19	CASTPGTGSSYEQYF
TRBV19	CASSAHIGGSQPQHF
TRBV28	CASSFPSGSPVRGDTQYF
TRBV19	CASSIGGPYNEQFF
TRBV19	CASTPQGVMGNTEAFF
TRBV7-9	CASSRAGQGTYEQYF
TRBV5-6	CASSPLLREGWETQYF
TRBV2	CASSEARTSFYNEQFF
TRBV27	CASSWGALGNEQFF
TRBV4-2	CASSQDPGGRNYGYTF
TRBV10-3	CAISGFLAVMSNEQFF
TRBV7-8	CASSTHPPGGLSSYEQYF
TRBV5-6	CASSFDWGTGNEQYF
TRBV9	CASSVAAAGIYEQYF
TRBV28	CASSLGQFYTDTQYF
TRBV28	CASRPGQMFYEQYF
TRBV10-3	CAISESFFGKSTNEKLFF
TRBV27	CASTEEGQGRGYTF
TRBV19	CASSTIGLGGVGEAFF
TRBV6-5	CASRKQGINQPQHF